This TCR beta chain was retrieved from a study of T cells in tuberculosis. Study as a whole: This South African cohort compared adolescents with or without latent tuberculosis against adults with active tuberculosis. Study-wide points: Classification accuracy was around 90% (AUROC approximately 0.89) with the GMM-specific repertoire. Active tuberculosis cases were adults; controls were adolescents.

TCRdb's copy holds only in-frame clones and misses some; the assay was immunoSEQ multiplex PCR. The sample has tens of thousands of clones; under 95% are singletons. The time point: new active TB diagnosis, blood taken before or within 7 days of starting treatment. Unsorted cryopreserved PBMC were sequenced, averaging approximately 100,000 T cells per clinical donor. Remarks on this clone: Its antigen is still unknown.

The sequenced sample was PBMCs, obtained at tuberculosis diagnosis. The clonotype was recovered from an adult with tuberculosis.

CDR3 DNA sequence: TGTGCCAGTGACCTTAAGCGGACAGGAGGAGAGACCCAGTACTTC. It specifies CASDLKRTGGETQYF. The V call is TRBV2, the J call TRBJ2-5; 7 bases agree with TRBD1. V lost 9 bases and J lost 4; bases outside the gene matches: 14. This CDR3 is built from 15 residues. The germline CDR1 and CDR2 sequences are SNHLY and FYNNEI.